Following are 10 T cell receptor beta chains from one sample sequenced in a study of T-cell memory formation after mild COVID-19. TCRdb fed the 5' RACE reads into MiXCR, producing one record per CDR3 protein. The repertoire has 410,000 or so distinct CDR3 sequences, around 22% of them found once; the top ten carry over 10%. The sequencing sample was made of PBMCs or a T cell subset sorted from them (not recorded which). Receptors originate from an adult woman who had mild COVID-19 (a few samples of this study predate the infection). Cell type and time point are not known.

The chain recombines TRBV11-2 with TRBJ2-3; no firm D call. The germline V gene encodes CDR1 SGHAT and CDR2 FQNNGV. V gave up 7 bases and J gave up 1 base, with 18 bases separating them. The CDR3 spans 16 residues. This CDR3 reads CASMPFLAVGTDTQYF. As DNA, the CDR3 is TGTGCCAGCATGCCCTTTCTCGCGGTGGGCACAGATACGCAGTATTTT.

The chain joins TRBV3-1 to TRBJ2-7; D might be TRBD1 (5 bases). V gave up 2 bases and J gave up 2 bases, with 10 bases separating them. Germline values: CDR1 LGHDT, CDR2 YNNKEL (reference sequence). The CDR3 is 14 residues long. CDR3 DNA sequence: TGTGCCAGCAGCCAACTCCAGGGTGCCTACGAGCAGTACTTC. It codes for CASSQLQGAYEQYF.

This clonotype was detected a few times. This chain links TRBV7-8 with TRBJ2-2; 7 bases are shared with TRBD2. J was trimmed by 5 bases and V by 6 bases; bases with no gene match: 6. Per the germline V gene, CDR1 is SGHVS and CDR2 is FQNEAQ. This CDR3 spans 14 amino acids. DNA for the CDR3: TGTGCCAGCAGGGGAGGGGTGGAGACCGGGGAGCTGTTTTTT. It specifies CASRGGVETGELFF.

J is TRBJ2-3 and V is TRBV21-1; the DNA was not used to check the table's D call, TRBD1. TRBV21-1 is assigned pseudogene status. This CDR3 is built from 15 residues. The CDR3 is CASSHPRGGTDTQYF. CDR3 sequence (DNA): TGTGCCAGCTCTCACCCACGGGGCGGGACAGATACGCAGTATTTT.

This clonotype occurred a few times. The CDR3 loop is CASSYSGGEEFNIQYF. The CDR3 DNA reads as TGTGCCAGCAGTTACTCTGGCGGCGAAGAATTCAACATTCAGTACTTC. V is TRBV6-5 and J is TRBJ2-4; D remains ambiguous. In germline, CDR1 is MNHEY, CDR2 SVGAGI. The CDR3 is made up of 16 amino acids. Deletions cut 0 bases from V and 7 bases from J, with 16 bases between.

CDR3 in amino acids: CASSQWVRCNYGYTF. For the CDR3, the DNA is TGCGCCAGCAGTCAATGGGTTCGATGTAACTATGGCTACACCTTC. The genes are TRBV23-1 and TRBJ1-2; D unclear. TRBV23-1 is an ORF, with its function uncertain. This CDR3 contains 15 residues. Trimming cost V 1 base and J 1 base, with 10 bases left between them.

The gene calls are TRBV4-1 and TRBJ2-1, with D maybe TRBD1 (7 bases). Germline V gene data show CDR1 as MGHRA and CDR2 as YSYEKL. CDR3 size: 16 residues. V gave up 1 base and J gave up 2 bases, with 12 bases separating them. The CDR3 here is CASSQGGDRTYNEQFF. CDR3 nucleotide sequence: TGCGCCAGCAGCCAAGGGGGGGACAGAACCTACAATGAGCAGTTCTTC.

This clonotype was counted between two and nine times. The gene calls are TRBV10-3 and TRBJ2-1, with no clear D. Germline lookup yields CDR1 ENHRY and CDR2 SYGVKD. The CDR3 covers 12 residues. V lost 3 bases and J lost 10, with 10 bases in between. CDR3 region: CAISEKGFEQFF. In nucleotides, the CDR3 is TGTGCCATCAGTGAAAAGGGTTTCGAGCAGTTCTTC.

CDR3 protein: CASSSLAHNTQYF. CDR3 sequence (DNA): TGTGCCAGCAGCTCCCTCGCCCATAATACGCAGTATTTT. V usage is TRBV11-3 and J usage is TRBJ2-3; the D is unclear. CDR1 SGHNT and CDR2 YENEEA come from the germline V gene. The CDR3 loop spans 13 amino acids. V lost 4 bases and J 7 bases, leaving 12 bases between the germline ends.

This clonotype was found a few times. The chain carries TRBV27 and TRBJ2-4; D is undetermined. The V end was cut by 7 bases, the J end by 0 bases, with 10 bases between. This CDR3 is 14 amino acids long. Germline CDR1 reads MNHEY; CDR2 reads SMNVEV (reference sequence). The CDR3 DNA reads as TGTGCCAGCAAGGCAAGACTAGCCAAAAACATTCAGTACTTC. It yields the protein CASKARLAKNIQYF.